The clone carrying this T cell receptor beta chain was detected a few times. The entry originates in a study of T cell responses to AZD1222 COVID-19 vaccine. TCRdb's table, derived via immunoSEQ multiplex PCR, lists solely in-frame clones and lacks some. The sample lists 150,000 to 200,000 clones; 80% to 90% were seen once. Timing groups of about 4 and about 12 weeks for second doses were pooled. This CDR3 has 15 residues. Trimming took off 2 bases at V and 1 base at J, with 10 bases between the two ends. CDR1 SGHRS and CDR2 YFSETQ come from the germline V gene. The chain uses TRBV5-1 and TRBJ2-1; TRBD2 might be the D (6 bases). This sample comprised peripheral blood, obtained 28 days after the second AZD1222 dose. This sequence was found in an adult who received the AZD1222 COVID-19 vaccine. As DNA, the CDR3 is TGCGCCAGCAGCTTAACGGGGGTTTCCTACAATGAGCAGTTCTTC. Translated, it gives CASSLTGVSYNEQFF.